A single T cell receptor (beta chain) is shown here with its context. The antigen is not known. An end of the junction does not agree with germline; a read error may underlie this. CDR1 MNHNY and CDR2 SVGAGI come from the germline V gene (reference sequence). CDR3 length equals 14 residues. The authors reverse transcribed about 0.5 to 1 ug RNA with random hexamers. Multiplex immunoSEQ PCR targeted 54 Vbeta and 13 Jbeta TCR beta segments. A single record per CDR3 protein comes from TCRdb applying MiXCR to the immunoSEQ multiplex PCR reads. The sample consists of approximately 140,000 distinct CDR3 sequences, about 95% of them appearing once. The T cells that were sequenced for TCR beta were CD8+ and CD4+ cells from blood. While CD8+ and CD4+ T cells were isolated negatively, TEMRA cells were enriched by FACS. These data belong to a study of CD8 T cells in Susac syndrome. General study findings and limits: The study admitted that it had a relatively small number of individuals in its TCR sequencing and HLA analysis.

The sample taken for sequencing was CD4+ T cells from PBMCs. The clonotype originates from a human donor with multiple sclerosis. The V gene is TRBV6-6, the J gene TRBJ2-7; D unresolved. The CDR3 spells CATTPAPDYYEQYF. CDR3 DNA: TGCGCCACGACCCCCGCCCCCGATTATTACGAGCAGTACTTC.